These 20 T cell receptor beta chains were all obtained from the same sample, sequenced in a study of T cells in Graves' hyperthyroidism and ophthalmopathy. Regions amplified from RNA transcripts were the TCR beta CDR3 regions. HTBI primers drove first-round RT-PCR of the TCR CDR3. TCRdb reanalysed the multiplex PCR reads using MiXCR and keeps one entry per CDR3 protein. The table shows roughly 600,000 distinct CDR3 sequences, with approximately 14% occurring only once. The sample was blood. Receptors originate from a woman in her 50s with Graves' ophthalmopathy.

This clonotype was seen at least ten times. CDR3: CSAGRRANVLTF. Here the CDR3 DNA reads TGCAGTGCAGGCAGGAGGGCCAACGTCCTGACTTTC. The rearrangement joins TRBV20-1 to TRBJ2-6; D uncertain. The CDR3 has 12 amino acids. Germline V gene sequence: CDR1 DFQATT, CDR2 SNEGSKA (reference sequence). V was clipped by 6 bases and J by 5 bases, with 8 bases between them.

About this clonotype: A much larger clone differs by one base, so this may be a read error. It is likely a read error, because the conserved phenylalanine at the end of the CDR3 is missing. The chain is built from TRBV28 and TRBJ1-1; D gene unclear. Per germline, CDR1 MDHEN and CDR2 SYDVKM. Deletions cut 4 bases from V and 1 base from J, with 7 bases between. The CDR3 spans 13 residues. The CDR3 is CASSWRQNTEAFL. The CDR3 DNA sequence: TGTGCCAGCAGTTGGAGACAGAACACTGAAGCTTTCCTT.

This clonotype was recorded a few times. A much larger clonotype is one base distant, so this may be a read error. The chain links TRBV18 to TRBJ2-1; the D gene is possibly TRBD1 (6 bases). Trimming pared 2 bases from V and 10 bases from J, leaving 12 bases between. CDR3 size: 13 residues. Per germline, CDR1 KGHSH and CDR2 LQKENI. The CDR3 region is CASSPRTEHEQFF. The CDR3, as DNA: TGTGCCAGCTCACCAAGGACAGAACACGAGCAGTTCTTC.

The rearrangement joins TRBV5-1 to TRBJ1-1, with D unclear. Germline CDR1 SGHRS, CDR2 YFSETQ. This CDR3 region has 15 residues. Trimming took off 2 bases at V and 0 bases at J, with 11 bases between the two ends. The CDR3 DNA reads TGCGCCAGCAGCTTACTTGACATCATGAACACTGAAGCTTTCTTT. It yields the protein CASSLLDIMNTEAFF.

This clonotype was seen ten or more times. The chain employs TRBV6-1 and TRBJ2-5; perhaps TRBD2 as D (7 bases). The CDR3 length is 15 residues. Trimming took off 5 bases at V and 1 base at J, with 14 bases between the two ends. The germline gives CDR1 MNHNS, CDR2 SASEGT. The CDR3 DNA follows: TGTGCCAGCAGTCAAGACGGGGGGCTCCAAGAGACCCAGTACTTC. It yields the protein CASSQDGGLQETQYF.

This clonotype was counted a single time. This clone may be a read error of a much larger clone one base away. The chain combines TRBV29-1 with TRBJ2-1; 10 positions match TRBD2. There are 15 residues in the CDR3. Germline V gene lookup returns CDR1 SQVTM and CDR2 ANQGSEA. The DNA for the CDR3 is TGCAGCGTGCGCGGGAGGCTAGCGGGAGACAATGAGCAGCTCTTC. Protein sequence: CSVRGRLAGDNEQLF.

This clonotype was detected ten times or more. This chain's CDR3 is CAWSVGSNTGELFF. The CDR3 DNA is TGTGCCTGGAGTGTGGGATCGAACACCGGGGAGCTGTTTTTT. The genes are TRBV30 and TRBJ2-2; unclear D gene. The CDR3 runs 14 residues. CDR1 is GTSNPN and CDR2 is SVGIG in the germline V gene (reference sequence). The ends were cut back, 0 bases at V and 0 bases at J, with 5 bases in the middle.

The sample holds a few counts of this clonotype. The chain has TRBV6-2 or TRBV6-3 and TRBJ2-1; 8 bases match TRBD1. V trimming: 6 bases; J trimming: 10 bases; junction bases outside the gene matches: 8. The CDR3 runs 13 residues. Per the germline V gene, CDR1 is MNHEY and CDR2 is SVGEGT. This CDR3 reads CASSPGQGQEQFF. The CDR3 DNA follows: TGTGCCAGCAGCCCCGGACAGGGTCAGGAGCAGTTCTTC.

This clonotype was observed a few times. The V gene is TRBV27, the J gene TRBJ2-1, with a tentative D call TRBD2 (6 bases). V was cut by 5 bases and J by 8 bases, with 16 bases left in between. The CDR3 is made up of 14 amino acids. Germline lookup yields CDR1 MNHEY and CDR2 SMNVEV (reference sequence). CDR3 DNA: TGTGCCAGCAGTCCCTCGACTAGAGTTGATGAGCAGTTCTTC. This gives the protein CASSPSTRVDEQFF.

There are many counts of this clonotype. The chain employs TRBV28 and TRBJ2-4, with D possibly TRBD1 on 5 matching bases. This CDR3 contains 13 residues. Between the trimmed V and J ends, which lost 5 bases and 6 bases, there was a span of 11 bases. Germline V gene sequence: CDR1 MDHEN, CDR2 SYDVKM. CDR3 loop: CASSPRQRNIQYF. The CDR3, as DNA: TGTGCCAGCAGTCCCCGACAGAGAAACATTCAGTACTTC. The full variable domain, rest sourced from reference TRBV28 and TRBJ2-4, is DVKVTQSSRYLVKRTGEKVFLECVQDMDHENMFWYRQDPGLGLRLIYFSYDVKMKEKGDIPEGYSVSREKKERFSLILESASTNQTSMYLCASSPRQRNIQYFGAGTRLSVL.

This clonotype came up many times. J is TRBJ1-2 and V is TRBV29-1; maybe TRBD1 (6 bases). This CDR3 has 14 amino acids. The V and J ends lost 8 bases and 6 bases respectively, with 22 bases between them. Germline V gene lookup returns CDR1 SQVTM and CDR2 ANQGSEA. CDR3 DNA sequence: TGCAGCTCAGATCCTGAAGGGGGTGATGATGGCTACACCTTC. Its translation: CSSDPEGGDDGYTF.

The sample holds many counts of this clonotype. V usage is TRBV7-9 and J usage is TRBJ2-7; the match to TRBD1 covers 7 bases. The junction had 8 bases not matched to a gene; V was cut back by 5 bases and J by 4 bases. This CDR3 has 14 residues. Looked up from germline, CDR1 is SEHNR and CDR2 is FQNEAQ (reference sequence). The CDR3 region is CASSARGQLYEQYF. In nucleotides, the CDR3 is TGTGCCAGCAGCGCTAGGGGACAGCTTTACGAGCAGTACTTC.

This clonotype was seen at least ten times. J is TRBJ2-7 and V is TRBV10-3; tentative D call: TRBD2 (6 bases). V was cut by 6 bases and J by 3 bases, with 12 bases left in between. The CDR3 consists of 13 residues. CDR1 and CDR2 (germline): ENHRY, SYGVKD. The CDR3 DNA is TGTGCCATCAGCATCGGGGGTATCTACGAGCAGTACTTC. Protein sequence: CAISIGGIYEQYF.

This chain links TRBV12-3 or TRBV12-4 with TRBJ1-2; D uncertain. The V end lost 3 bases, the J end lost 0 bases, and 14 bases lay between the germline ends. The CDR3 is 16 amino acids. The DNA for the CDR3 is TGTGCCAGCAGTTTCTTTTTGGCCGCCGCTAACTATGGCTACACCTTC. Its translation: CASSFFLAAANYGYTF.

This clonotype was seen a handful of times. V and J are TRBV6-2 or TRBV6-3 and TRBJ2-5; no reliable D call. Germline V CDR1 and CDR2: MNHEY, SVGEGT. The CDR3 loop spans 13 amino acids. V lost 3 bases to trimming and J lost 2 bases, with 7 bases between them. This CDR3 is CASSYYVQETQYF. In DNA, the CDR3 is TGTGCCAGCAGTTATTACGTGCAAGAGACCCAGTACTTC.

In regard to this clonotype: This may be a read error: a much more frequent sequence differs by one nucleotide. The rearrangement joins TRBV11-2 to TRBJ2-7; D gene unclear. CDR1 and CDR2 (germline): SGHAT, FQNNGV. The germline V and J ends were trimmed by 5 bases and 7 bases, with 15 bases remaining between them. The CDR3 has 13 residues. CDR3 amino acids: CASSALTLGEQYF. CDR3 bases: TGTGCCAGCAGCGCCCTCACCTTGGGAGAGCAGTACTTC.

This clonotype was seen ten or more times. The chain carries TRBV28 and TRBJ2-3; D might be TRBD2 (5 bases). The germline V gene has CDR1 MDHEN and CDR2 SYDVKM. V was pared by 0 bases and J by 8 bases, with 18 bases between. This CDR3 region has 16 residues. The CDR3 is CASSLWEGSLSATQYF. In DNA, the CDR3 is TGTGCCAGCAGTTTATGGGAAGGGAGTTTATCAGCTACGCAGTATTTT. The full variable domain, rest sourced from reference TRBV28 and TRBJ2-3, is DVKVTQSSRYLVKRTGEKVFLECVQDMDHENMFWYRQDPGLGLRLIYFSYDVKMKEKGDIPEGYSVSREKKERFSLILESASTNQTSMYLCASSLWEGSLSATQYFGPGTRLTVL.

The chain recombines TRBV5-1 with TRBJ2-5; 8 bases are shared with TRBD1. Germline CDR1 and CDR2: SGHRS and YFSETQ. Trimming cost V 1 base and J 2 bases; bases outside gene matches: 7. The CDR3 consists of 16 residues. This CDR3 reads CASSLTIGTGQETQYF. The CDR3 DNA reads TGCGCCAGCAGCTTGACCATCGGGACAGGTCAAGAGACCCAGTACTTC.

The chain uses TRBV7-9 and TRBJ1-5; no firm D call. CDR1 and CDR2 from the germline V gene are SEHNR and FQNEAQ (reference sequence). The CDR3 is 15 residues long. The ends were cut back, 1 base at V and 0 bases at J, with 7 bases in the middle. The CDR3 spells CASSLDLLSNQPQHF. CDR3 in DNA: TGTGCCAGCAGCTTAGACCTGCTTAGCAATCAGCCCCAGCATTTT. The variable domain in full, completed from reference TRBV7-9 and TRBJ1-5, reads DTGVSQNPRHKITKRGQNVTFRCDPISEHNRLYWYRQTLGQGPEFLTYFQNEAQLEKSRLLSDRFSAERPKGSFSTLEIQRTEQGDSAMYLCASSLDLLSNQPQHFGDGTRLSIL.

This clonotype has a count of ten or more. V usage is TRBV6-1 and J usage is TRBJ1-1, with unresolved D. The CDR3 loop spans 13 amino acids. Germline-derived CDR1 and CDR2 are MNHNS and SASEGT. V was pared by 5 bases and J by 1 base, with 8 bases between. The CDR3 DNA is TGTGCCAGCAGTTATAAGGGGAACACTGAAGCTTTCTTT. The encoded protein is CASSYKGNTEAFF.